The T cell receptor (beta chain) described here comes from a study of T cells in Graves' hyperthyroidism and ophthalmopathy. Trimming removed 7 bases at V and 4 bases at J, with 14 bases between. The CDR3 has 14 amino acids. Germline assignment: CDR1 LGHNT and CDR2 FRNRAP. Amplification of TCR beta CDR3 regions used RNA as the template. Researchers ran a first-round RT-PCR on the TCR CDR3 using the HTBI primer set. TCRdb recomputed calls from the multiplex PCR reads with MiXCR, one row per CDR3 protein. Of under 350,000 distinct CDR3 sequences listed, approximately 18% are singletons. Sample: blood. This TCR was sampled from a woman between 45 and 65 years old with Graves' hyperthyroidism. V is TRBV12-5 and J is TRBJ2-1, with D perhaps TRBD1 (6 bases). CDR3 nucleotides: TGTGCTAGTGCCCGGAAGGGACAATACAATGAGCAGTTCTTC. Its protein is CASARKGQYNEQFF.